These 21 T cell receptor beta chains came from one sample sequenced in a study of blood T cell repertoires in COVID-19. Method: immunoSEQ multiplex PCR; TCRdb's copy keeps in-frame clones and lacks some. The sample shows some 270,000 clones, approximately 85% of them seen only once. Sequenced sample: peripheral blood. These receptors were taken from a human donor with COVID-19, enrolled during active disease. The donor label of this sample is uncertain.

The CDR3 is CASSAGLAGDEQYF. The CDR3 DNA reads TGTGCCAGCAGCGCGGGACTAGCGGGGGACGAGCAGTACTTC. J is TRBJ2-7 and V is TRBV9, with TRBD2 matching over 14 bases. With 3 bases clipped from V and 5 bases from J, the junction kept 1 base outside the gene matches. Germline V gives CDR1 SGDLS, CDR2 YYNGEE. The CDR3 is made up of 14 amino acids.

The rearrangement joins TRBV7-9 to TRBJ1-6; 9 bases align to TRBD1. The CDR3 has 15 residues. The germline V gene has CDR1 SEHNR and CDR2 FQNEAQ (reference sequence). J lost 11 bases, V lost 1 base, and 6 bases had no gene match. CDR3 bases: TGTGCCAGCAGCTTAGAAGGACAGGGGATGGCACCCCTCCACTTT. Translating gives CASSLEGQGMAPLHF.

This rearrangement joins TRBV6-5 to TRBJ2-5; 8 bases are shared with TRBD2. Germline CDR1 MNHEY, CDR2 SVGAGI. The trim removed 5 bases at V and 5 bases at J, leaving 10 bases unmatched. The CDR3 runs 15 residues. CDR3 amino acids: CASSPIMPGGETQYF. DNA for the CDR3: TGTGCCAGCAGTCCCATAATGCCGGGGGGGGAGACCCAGTACTTC.

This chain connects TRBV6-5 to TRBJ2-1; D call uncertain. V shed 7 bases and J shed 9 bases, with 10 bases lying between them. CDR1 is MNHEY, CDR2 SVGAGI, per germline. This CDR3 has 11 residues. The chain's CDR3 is CASIRVGEQFF. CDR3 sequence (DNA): TGTGCCAGCATACGGGTGGGTGAGCAGTTCTTC.

The CDR3 nucleotides are TGTGCCAGCAGCGTAGGGTGGGCTGACAATGAGCAGTTCTTC. Protein: CASSVGWADNEQFF. The genes are TRBV9 and TRBJ2-1; no definite D call. The CDR3 runs to 14 residues. Germline CDR1 is SGDLS and CDR2 is YYNGEE. V was cut by 0 bases and J by 5 bases, with 9 bases left in between.

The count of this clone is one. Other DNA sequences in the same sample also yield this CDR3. The CDR3: CASSQDRLAIIRELFF. CDR3 sequence (DNA): TGCGCCAGCAGCCAAGATCGGCTAGCGATAATCAGGGAGCTGTTTTTT. The chain recombines TRBV4-1 with TRBJ2-2, with D maybe TRBD2 (6 bases). This CDR3 spans 16 amino acids. Germline V gene sequence: CDR1 MGHRA, CDR2 YSYEKL. The V end lost 0 bases, the J end lost 9 bases, and 17 bases lay between the germline ends.

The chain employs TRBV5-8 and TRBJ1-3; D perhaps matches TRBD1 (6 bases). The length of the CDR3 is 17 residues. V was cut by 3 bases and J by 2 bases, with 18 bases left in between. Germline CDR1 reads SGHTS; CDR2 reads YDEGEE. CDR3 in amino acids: CASSWYRDGYTGNTIYF. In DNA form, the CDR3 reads TGTGCCAGCAGCTGGTACAGGGACGGGTATACTGGAAACACCATATATTTT.

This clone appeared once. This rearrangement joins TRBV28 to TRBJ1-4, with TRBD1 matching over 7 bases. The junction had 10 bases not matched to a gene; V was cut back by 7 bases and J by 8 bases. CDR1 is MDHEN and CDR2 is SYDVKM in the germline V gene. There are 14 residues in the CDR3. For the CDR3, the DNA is TGTGCCAGCACCAGTTACAGGGGAGACGAAAAACTGTTTTTT. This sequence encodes CASTSYRGDEKLFF. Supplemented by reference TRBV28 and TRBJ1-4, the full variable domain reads DVKVTQSSRYLVKRTGEKVFLECVQDMDHENMFWYRQDPGLGLRLIYFSYDVKMKEKGDIPEGYSVSREKKERFSLILESASTNQTSMYLCASTSYRGDEKLFFGSGTQLSVL.

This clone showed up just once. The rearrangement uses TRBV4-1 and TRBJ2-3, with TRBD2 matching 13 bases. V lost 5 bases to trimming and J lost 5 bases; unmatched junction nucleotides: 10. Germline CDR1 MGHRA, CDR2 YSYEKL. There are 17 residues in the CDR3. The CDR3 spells CASSDRGLAGDKDTQYF. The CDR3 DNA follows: TGCGCCAGCAGCGACCGCGGACTAGCGGGAGACAAAGATACGCAGTATTTT.

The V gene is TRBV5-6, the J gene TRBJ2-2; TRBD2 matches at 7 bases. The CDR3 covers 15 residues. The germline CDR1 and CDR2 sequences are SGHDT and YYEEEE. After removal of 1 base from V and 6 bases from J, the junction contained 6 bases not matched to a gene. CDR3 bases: TGTGCCAGCAGCTTGTTGAGCGGGAATGCCGGGGAGCTGTTTTTT. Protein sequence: CASSLLSGNAGELFF.

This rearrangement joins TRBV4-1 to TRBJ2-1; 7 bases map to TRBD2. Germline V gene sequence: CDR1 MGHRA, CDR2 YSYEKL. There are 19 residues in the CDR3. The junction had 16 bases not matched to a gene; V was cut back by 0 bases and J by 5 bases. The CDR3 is CASSQDPNEGLAAHNEQFF. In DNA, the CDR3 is TGCGCCAGCAGCCAAGATCCTAATGAAGGGCTAGCGGCACACAATGAGCAGTTCTTC.

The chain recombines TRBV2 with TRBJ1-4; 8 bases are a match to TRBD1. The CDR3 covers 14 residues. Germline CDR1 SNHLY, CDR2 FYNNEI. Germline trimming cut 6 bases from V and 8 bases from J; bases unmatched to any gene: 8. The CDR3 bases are TGTGCCAGCAGGGGACAGGAGTCCCCCGAAAAACTGTTTTTT. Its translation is CASRGQESPEKLFF.

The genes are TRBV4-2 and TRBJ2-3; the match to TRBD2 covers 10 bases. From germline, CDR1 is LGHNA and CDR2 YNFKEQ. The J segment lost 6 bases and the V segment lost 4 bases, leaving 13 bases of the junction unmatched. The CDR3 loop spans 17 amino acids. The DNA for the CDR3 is TGTGCCAGCAGCCTTAATCCGGGACTAGCGACCTCGGATACGCAGTATTTT. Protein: CASSLNPGLATSDTQYF.

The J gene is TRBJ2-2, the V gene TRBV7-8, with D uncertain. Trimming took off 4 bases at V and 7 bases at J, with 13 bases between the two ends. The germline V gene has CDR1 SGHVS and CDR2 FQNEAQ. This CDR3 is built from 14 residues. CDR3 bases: TGTGCCAGCAGCTCCATCGGAGATGACGGGGAGCTGTTTTTT. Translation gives CASSSIGDDGELFF.

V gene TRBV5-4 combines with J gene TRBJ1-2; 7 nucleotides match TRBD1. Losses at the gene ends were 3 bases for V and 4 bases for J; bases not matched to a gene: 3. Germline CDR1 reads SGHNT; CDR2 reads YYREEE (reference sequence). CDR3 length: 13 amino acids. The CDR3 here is CASSSGQIYGYTF. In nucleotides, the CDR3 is TGTGCCAGCAGCTCGGGACAGATCTATGGCTACACCTTC.

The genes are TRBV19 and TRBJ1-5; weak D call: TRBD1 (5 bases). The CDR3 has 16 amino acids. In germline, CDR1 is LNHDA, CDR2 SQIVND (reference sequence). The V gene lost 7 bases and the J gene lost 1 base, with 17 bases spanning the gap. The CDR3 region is CASTFVGQLSNQPQHF. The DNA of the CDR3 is TGTGCCAGTACGTTCGTTGGACAATTGAGCAATCAGCCCCAGCATTTT.

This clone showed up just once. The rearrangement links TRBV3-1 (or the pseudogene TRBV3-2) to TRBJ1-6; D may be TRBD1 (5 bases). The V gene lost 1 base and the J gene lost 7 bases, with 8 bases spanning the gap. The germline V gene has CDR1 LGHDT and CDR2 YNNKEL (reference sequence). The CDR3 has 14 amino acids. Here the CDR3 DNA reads TGTGCCAGCAGCCAAGCAAACAGGAATTCACCCCTCCACTTT. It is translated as CASSQANRNSPLHF.

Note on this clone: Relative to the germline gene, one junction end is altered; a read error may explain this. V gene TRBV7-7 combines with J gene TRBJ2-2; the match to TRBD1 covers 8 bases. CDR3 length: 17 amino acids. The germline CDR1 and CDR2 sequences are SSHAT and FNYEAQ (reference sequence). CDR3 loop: CASSLGPGGLSTGELFF. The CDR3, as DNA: TGTGCTAGCAGCTTAGGTCCAGGGGGCCTAAGCACCGGGGAGCTGTTTTTT. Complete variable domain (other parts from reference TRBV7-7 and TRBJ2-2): GAGVSQSPRYKVTKRGQDVTLRCDPISSHATLYWYQQALGQGPEFLTYFNYEAQPDKSGLPSDRFSAERPEGSISTLTIQRTEQRDSAMYRCASSLGPGGLSTGELFFGEGSRLTVL.

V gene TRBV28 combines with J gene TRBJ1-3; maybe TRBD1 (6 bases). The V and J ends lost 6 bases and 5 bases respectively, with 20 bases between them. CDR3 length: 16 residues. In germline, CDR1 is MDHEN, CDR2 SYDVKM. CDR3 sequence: CASRIQGAQDRNTIYF. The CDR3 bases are TGTGCCAGCAGGATACAGGGTGCCCAGGACCGAAACACCATATATTTT.

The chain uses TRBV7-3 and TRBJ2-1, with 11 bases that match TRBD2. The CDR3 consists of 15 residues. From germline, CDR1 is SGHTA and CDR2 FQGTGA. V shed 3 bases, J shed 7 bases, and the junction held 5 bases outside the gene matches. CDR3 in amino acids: CASSLGLAEANEQFF. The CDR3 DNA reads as TGTGCCAGCAGCTTGGGACTAGCGGAAGCAAATGAGCAGTTCTTC.

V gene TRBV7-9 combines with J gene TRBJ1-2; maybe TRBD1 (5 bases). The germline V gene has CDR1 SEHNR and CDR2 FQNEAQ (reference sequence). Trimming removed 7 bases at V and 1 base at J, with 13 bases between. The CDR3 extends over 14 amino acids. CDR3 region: CASNRNNHNYGYTF. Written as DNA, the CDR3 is TGTGCCAGCAACAGGAATAACCATAACTATGGCTACACCTTC.